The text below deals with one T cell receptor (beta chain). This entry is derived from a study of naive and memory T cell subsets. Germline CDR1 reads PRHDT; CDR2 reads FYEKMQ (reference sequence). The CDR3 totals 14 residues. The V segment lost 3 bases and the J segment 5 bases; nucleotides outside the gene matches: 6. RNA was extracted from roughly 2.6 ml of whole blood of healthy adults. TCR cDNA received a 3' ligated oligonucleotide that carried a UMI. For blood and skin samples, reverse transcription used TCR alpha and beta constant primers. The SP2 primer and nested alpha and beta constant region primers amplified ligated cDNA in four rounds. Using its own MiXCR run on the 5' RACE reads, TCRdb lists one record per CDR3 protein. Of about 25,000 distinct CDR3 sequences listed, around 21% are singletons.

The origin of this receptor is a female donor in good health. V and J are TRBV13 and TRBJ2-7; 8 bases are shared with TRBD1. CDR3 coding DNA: TGTGCCAGCAGCTTCCGGACAGGGCGGCACGAGCAGTACTTC. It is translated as CASSFRTGRHEQYF. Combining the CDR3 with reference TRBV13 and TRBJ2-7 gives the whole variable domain AAGVIQSPRHLIKEKRETATLKCYPIPRHDTVYWYQQGPGQDPQFLISFYEKMQSDKGSIPDRFSAQQFSDYHSELNMSSLELGDSALYFCASSFRTGRHEQYFGPGTRLTVT.